The clone carrying this T cell receptor (beta chain) has at least ten counts. RNA-based 3' RACE libraries used unique molecular identifiers. One entry per CDR3 protein results from TCRdb running MiXCR on the 3' RACE reads. The sample consists of more than 85,000 distinct CDR3 sequences, 5.5% to 8.5% of them appearing once. The source of the sample is a study of HIV-infected children after antiretroviral therapy interruption. Study background: Children had CD4+ above 500, viral load below 50 copies/ml, either treatment arm. Continuous-treatment children had median age approximately 8 years, interruption under 10 years. For the interruption arm, samples span week 0 through about 3 years after study end. Weeks 0, 48 and 150 were sampled under continuous treatment.

After removal of 5 bases from V and 2 bases from J, the junction contained 12 bases not matched to a gene. CDR1 DFQATT and CDR2 SNEGSKA come from the germline V gene (reference sequence). The CDR3 contains 17 residues. Treatment described: PENTA 11 planned treatment interruption arm or continuous ART arm. This TCR came from a pool of human donors with HIV. This sample comprised CD45RA+ CD4+ T cells from PBMCs, pooled from several time points, obtained from a donor given antiretroviral therapy, either interrupted or continuous. Subset: naive CD4+ CD45RA+ CD45RO- T cells. The V call is TRBV20-1, the J call TRBJ2-3, with 11 nucleotides matching TRBD2. CDR3 loop: CSAPGLAGGLDTDTQYF. Here the CDR3 DNA reads TGCAGTGCTCCCGGGCTAGCGGGGGGCCTCGACACAGATACGCAGTATTTT.